This T cell receptor beta chain was retrieved from a study of identifying expanded T cells in peripheral blood. CDR3 length equals 16 residues. CDR1 and CDR2 from the germline V gene are SGHTA and FQGNSA. V lost 4 bases and J 3 bases, leaving 16 bases between the germline ends. Study-level results: Variance in clone template counts between approximately two-week samples significantly increased with total template count across all healthy donors. Over around two and four weeks, about 15 and 18 clones changed, versus roughly 1.2 between replicates.

Turning to this clone: Its antigen is undetermined.

During the collection period, no donor immune events like infections were recorded. The data were produced by immunoSEQ multiplex PCR, yet TCRdb's version contains in-frame clones alone and is incomplete. The repertoire includes roughly 100,000 clones, around 89% of them detected once, and roughly 15% sits in the top ten. The chain combines TRBV7-2 with TRBJ2-1, with a tentative D call TRBD1 (6 bases). This receptor was taken from a person between 18 and 70 years old in good health. The sequenced sample consisted of blood. Here the CDR3 DNA reads TGTGCCAGCAGCTCCGACAGGAGACGACACTACAATGAGCAGTTCTTC. It is translated as CASSSDRRRHYNEQFF.